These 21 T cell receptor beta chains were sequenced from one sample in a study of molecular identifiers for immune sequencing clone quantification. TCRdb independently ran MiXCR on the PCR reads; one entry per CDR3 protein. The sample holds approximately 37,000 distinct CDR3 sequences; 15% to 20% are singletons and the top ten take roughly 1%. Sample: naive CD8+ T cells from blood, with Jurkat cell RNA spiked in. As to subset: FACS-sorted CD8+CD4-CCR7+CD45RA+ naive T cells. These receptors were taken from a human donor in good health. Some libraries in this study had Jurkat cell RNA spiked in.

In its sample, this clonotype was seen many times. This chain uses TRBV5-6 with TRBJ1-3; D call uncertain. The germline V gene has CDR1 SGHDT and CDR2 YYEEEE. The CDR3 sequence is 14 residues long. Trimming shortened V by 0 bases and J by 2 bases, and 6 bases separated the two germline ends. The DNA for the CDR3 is TGTGCCAGCAGCTTGGTCACTGCTGGAAACACCATATATTTT. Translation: CASSLVTAGNTIYF.

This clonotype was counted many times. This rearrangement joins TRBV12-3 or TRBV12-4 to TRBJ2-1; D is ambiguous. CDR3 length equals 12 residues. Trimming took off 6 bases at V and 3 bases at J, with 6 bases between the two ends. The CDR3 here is CASRLNYNEQFF. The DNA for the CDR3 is TGTGCCAGCAGACTTAACTACAATGAGCAGTTCTTC.

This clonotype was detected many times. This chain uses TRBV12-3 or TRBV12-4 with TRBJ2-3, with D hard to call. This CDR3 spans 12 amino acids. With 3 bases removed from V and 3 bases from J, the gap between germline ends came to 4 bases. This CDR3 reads CASSFATDTQYF. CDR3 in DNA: TGTGCCAGCAGTTTCGCAACAGATACGCAGTATTTT.

The CDR3 here is CASSMGNTEAFF. For the CDR3, the DNA is TGTGCCAGTTCGATGGGGAACACTGAAGCTTTCTTT. This rearrangement joins TRBV7-9 to TRBJ1-1; unclear D gene. This CDR3 is built from 12 residues. CDR1 is SEHNR, CDR2 FQNEAQ, per germline (reference sequence). The ends were cut back, 9 bases at V and 1 base at J, with 9 bases in the middle.

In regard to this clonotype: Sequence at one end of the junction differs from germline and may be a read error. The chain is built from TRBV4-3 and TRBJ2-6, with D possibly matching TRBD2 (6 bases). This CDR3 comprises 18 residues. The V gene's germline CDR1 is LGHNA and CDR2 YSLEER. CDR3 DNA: TGCGCCAACAGCCAGACAACGGGACTTTTCTCTGGGGCCAACGTCCCGACTTTC. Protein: CANSQTTGLFSGANVPTF.

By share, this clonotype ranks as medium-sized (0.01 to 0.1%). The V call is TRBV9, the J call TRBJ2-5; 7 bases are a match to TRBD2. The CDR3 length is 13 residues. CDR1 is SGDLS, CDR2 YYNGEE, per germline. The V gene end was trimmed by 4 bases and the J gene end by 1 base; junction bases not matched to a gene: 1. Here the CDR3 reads CASSPSGQETQYF. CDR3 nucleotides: TGTGCCAGCAGCCCTAGCGGCCAAGAGACCCAGTACTTC.

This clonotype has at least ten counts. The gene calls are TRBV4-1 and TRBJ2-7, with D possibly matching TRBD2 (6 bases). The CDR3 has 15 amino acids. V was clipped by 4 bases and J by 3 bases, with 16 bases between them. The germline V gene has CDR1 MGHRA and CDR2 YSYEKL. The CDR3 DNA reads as TGCGCCAGCAGCCCCGCCGGGGGAGGAAACTACGAGCAGTACTTC. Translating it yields CASSPAGGGNYEQYF.

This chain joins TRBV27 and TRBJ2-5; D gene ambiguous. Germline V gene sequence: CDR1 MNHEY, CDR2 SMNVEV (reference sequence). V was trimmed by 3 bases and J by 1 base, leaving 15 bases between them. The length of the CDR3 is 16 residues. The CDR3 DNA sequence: TGTGCCAGCAGTTTGGTTGTGGAAGACGCCCAAGAGACCCAGTACTTC. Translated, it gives CASSLVVEDAQETQYF.

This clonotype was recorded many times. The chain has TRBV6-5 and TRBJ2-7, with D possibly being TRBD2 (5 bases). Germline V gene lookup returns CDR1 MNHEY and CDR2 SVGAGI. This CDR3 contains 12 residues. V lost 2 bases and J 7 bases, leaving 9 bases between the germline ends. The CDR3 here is CASSYDGIEQYF. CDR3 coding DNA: TGTGCCAGCAGTTACGACGGGATTGAGCAGTACTTC.

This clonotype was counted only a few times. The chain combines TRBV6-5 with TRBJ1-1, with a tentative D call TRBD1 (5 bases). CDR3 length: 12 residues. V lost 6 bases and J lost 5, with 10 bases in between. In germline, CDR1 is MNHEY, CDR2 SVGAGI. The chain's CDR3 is CASRAGLTEAFF. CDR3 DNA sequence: TGTGCCAGCAGGGCAGGGCTAACTGAAGCTTTCTTT.

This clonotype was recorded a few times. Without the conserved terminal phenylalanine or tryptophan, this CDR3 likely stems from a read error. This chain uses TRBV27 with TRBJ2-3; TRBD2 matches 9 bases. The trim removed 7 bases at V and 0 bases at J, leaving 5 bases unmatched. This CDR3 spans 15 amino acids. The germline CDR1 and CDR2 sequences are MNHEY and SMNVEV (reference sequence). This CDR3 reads CASNRLAASTDTQYS. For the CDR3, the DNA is TGTGCCAGCAATAGACTAGCGGCTAGCACAGATACGCAGTATTCT.

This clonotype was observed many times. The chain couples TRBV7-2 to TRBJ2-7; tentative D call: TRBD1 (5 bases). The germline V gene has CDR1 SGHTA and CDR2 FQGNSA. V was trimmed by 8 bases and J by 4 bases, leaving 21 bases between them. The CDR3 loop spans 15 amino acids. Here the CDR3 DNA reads TGTGCCAGCCGGGTAGAGACAGATGCTATATACGAGCAGTACTTC. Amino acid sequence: CASRVETDAIYEQYF.

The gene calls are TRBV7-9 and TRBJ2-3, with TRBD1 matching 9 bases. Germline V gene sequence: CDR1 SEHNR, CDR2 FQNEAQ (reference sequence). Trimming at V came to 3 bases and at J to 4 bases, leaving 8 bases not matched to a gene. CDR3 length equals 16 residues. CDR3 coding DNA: TGTGCCAGCAGCTTCCCCTCCGGGACAGGGTCAGATACGCAGTATTTT. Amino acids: CASSFPSGTGSDTQYF.

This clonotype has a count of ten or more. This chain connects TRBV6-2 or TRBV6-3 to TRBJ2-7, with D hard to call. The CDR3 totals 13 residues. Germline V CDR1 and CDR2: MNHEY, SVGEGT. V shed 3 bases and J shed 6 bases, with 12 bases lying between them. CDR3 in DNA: TGTGCCAGCAGTTATAACGGAGTAAGCGAGCAGTACTTC. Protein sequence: CASSYNGVSEQYF.

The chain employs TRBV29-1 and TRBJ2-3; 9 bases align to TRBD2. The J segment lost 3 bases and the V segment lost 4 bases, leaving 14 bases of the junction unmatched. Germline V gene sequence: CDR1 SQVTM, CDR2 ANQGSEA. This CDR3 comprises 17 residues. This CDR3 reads CSVGPVLTREGTDTQYF. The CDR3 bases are TGCAGCGTTGGTCCGGTCCTCACGCGGGAGGGGACAGATACGCAGTATTTT.

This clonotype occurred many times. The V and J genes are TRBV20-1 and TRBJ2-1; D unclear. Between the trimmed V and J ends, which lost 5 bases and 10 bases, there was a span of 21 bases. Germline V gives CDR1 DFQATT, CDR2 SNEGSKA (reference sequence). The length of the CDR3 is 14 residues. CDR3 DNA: TGCAGTGCTCCCCCCATGGCCGTCCCCGGGGAGCAGTTCTTC. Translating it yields CSAPPMAVPGEQFF.

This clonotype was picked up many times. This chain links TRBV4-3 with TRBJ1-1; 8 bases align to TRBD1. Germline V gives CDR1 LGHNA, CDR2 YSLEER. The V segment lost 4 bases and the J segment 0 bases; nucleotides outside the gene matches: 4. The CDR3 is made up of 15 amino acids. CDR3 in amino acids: CASSRRQGLNTEAFF. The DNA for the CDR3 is TGCGCCAGCAGCCGACGACAGGGGCTGAACACTGAAGCTTTCTTT.

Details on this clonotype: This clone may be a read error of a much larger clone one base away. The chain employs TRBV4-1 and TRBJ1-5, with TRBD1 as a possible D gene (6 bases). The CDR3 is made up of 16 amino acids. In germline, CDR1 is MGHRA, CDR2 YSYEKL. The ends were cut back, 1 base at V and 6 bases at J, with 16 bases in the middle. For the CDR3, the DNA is TGCGCCAGCAGCCAAGGTCCTCTAGGGGGGCTTCAGCCCCAGCATTTT. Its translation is CASSQGPLGGLQPQHF.

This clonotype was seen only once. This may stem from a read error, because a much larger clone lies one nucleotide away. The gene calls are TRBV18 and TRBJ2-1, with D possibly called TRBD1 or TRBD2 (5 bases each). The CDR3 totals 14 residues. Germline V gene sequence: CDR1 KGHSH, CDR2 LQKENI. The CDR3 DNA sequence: TGTGCCAGCTCTCTTTCCGGGGCCTACAATGAGCAGCTCTTC. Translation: CASSLSGAYNEQLF.

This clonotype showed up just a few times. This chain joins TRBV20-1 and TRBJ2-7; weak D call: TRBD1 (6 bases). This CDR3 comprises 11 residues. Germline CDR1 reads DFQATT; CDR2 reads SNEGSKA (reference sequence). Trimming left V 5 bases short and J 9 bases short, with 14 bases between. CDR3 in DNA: TGCAGTGCTCGACAGGTTACGCGGCAGTACTTC. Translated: CSARQVTRQYF.

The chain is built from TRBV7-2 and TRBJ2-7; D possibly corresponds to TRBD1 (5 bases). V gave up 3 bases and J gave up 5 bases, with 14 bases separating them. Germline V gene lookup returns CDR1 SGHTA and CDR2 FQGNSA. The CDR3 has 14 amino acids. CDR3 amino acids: CASSFGAVSDEQYF. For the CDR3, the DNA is TGTGCCAGCAGCTTTGGGGCTGTCTCGGACGAGCAGTACTTC.